The next 9 T cell receptor beta chains were all read from a single sample in a study of blood T cells in healthy people across ages. Primers used in a second PCR of about 6 to 12 cycles were a sample-barcoded 5' primer and a J-beta primer mix. TCRdb redid the calling of the 5' RACE reads with MiXCR, one entry per CDR3 protein. This repertoire shows 700,000 or so distinct CDR3 sequences, about a fifth found once; its top ten account for about 22%. What was sequenced was blood. Every receptor here comes from a man between 65 and 80 years old in good health.

This clonotype was seen ten or more times. The V and J genes are TRBV5-1 and TRBJ1-1; D is uncertain. CDR3 length: 15 residues. Trimming cost V 1 base and J 1 base, with 11 bases left between them. The germline V gene encodes CDR1 SGHRS and CDR2 YFSETQ. CDR3: CASSLWTPKNTEAFF. Here the CDR3 DNA reads TGCGCCAGCAGCTTGTGGACCCCGAAGAACACTGAAGCTTTCTTT.

This clonotype is a singleton in its sample. This chain connects TRBV20-1 to TRBJ1-1; D not certain. There are 13 residues in the CDR3. Germline V lookup: CDR1 DFQATT, CDR2 SNEGSKA (reference sequence). V lost 2 bases and J 5 bases, leaving 12 bases between the germline ends. CDR3 coding DNA: TGCAGTGCTAGACCGGGTAGGGAGACTGAAGCTTTCTTT. This encodes CSARPGRETEAFF.

The rearrangement uses TRBV24-1 and TRBJ2-5; D is possibly TRBD1 (5 bases). The V and J ends lost 5 bases and 4 bases respectively, with 16 bases between them. CDR1 and CDR2 (germline): KGHDR, SFDVKD. The CDR3 runs 15 residues. CDR3 coding DNA: TGTGCCACCAGTGGTCAGGGTTCGGGCCGAGAGACCCAGTACTTC. It codes for CATSGQGSGRETQYF.

The chain joins TRBV4-1 to TRBJ2-3, with 8 bases matching TRBD2. After removal of 3 bases from V and 2 bases from J, the junction contained 4 bases not matched to a gene. The CDR3 is made up of 15 amino acids. In germline, CDR1 is MGHRA, CDR2 YSYEKL. The CDR3 protein is CASSQQLAATDTQYF. The CDR3 DNA reads as TGCGCCAGCAGCCAGCAACTAGCGGCCACAGATACGCAGTATTTT.

In its sample, this clonotype was seen a few times. V and J are TRBV7-9 and TRBJ1-5, with unresolved D. The CDR3 is made up of 13 amino acids. Germline V gene lookup returns CDR1 SEHNR and CDR2 FQNEAQ (reference sequence). The V end lost 5 bases, the J end lost 7 bases, and 12 bases lay between the germline ends. The CDR3 nucleotides read TGTGCCAGCAGCCTCAACCTAGACCAGCCCCAGCATTTT. Protein sequence: CASSLNLDQPQHF.

The V gene is TRBV20-1, the J gene TRBJ2-5, with D possibly being TRBD1 (5 bases). The assigned J gene may be wrong: the sequence end matches TRBJ2-7 better. This CDR3 is built from 15 residues. CDR1 is DFQATT, CDR2 SNEGSKA, per germline (reference sequence). CDR3: CSASPVKGPSYEQYF. Written as DNA, the CDR3 is TGCAGTGCTAGCCCCGTGAAGGGGCCCTCCTACGAGCAGTACTTC.

This clonotype was seen only a few times. V usage is TRBV18 and J usage is TRBJ1-2, with TRBD1 matching over 8 bases. CDR3 length: 15 residues. Unmatched junction bases numbered 5, after V lost 4 bases and J lost 1 base. Germline CDR1 and CDR2: KGHSH and LQKENI. CDR3 nucleotide sequence: TGTGCCAGCTCACTTCTGGACAGGGATAACTATGGCTACACCTTC. As protein: CASSLLDRDNYGYTF.

This clonotype was observed a handful of times. This chain links TRBV4-2 with TRBJ2-3, with 9 bases matching TRBD2. V was clipped by 1 base and J by 4 bases; unmatched bases: 6. The germline V gene has CDR1 LGHNA and CDR2 YNFKEQ. This CDR3 has 16 residues. CDR3 bases: TGTGCCAGCAGCCAAGCACTGCGGGAGGGGGCAGATACGCAGTATTTT. As protein: CASSQALREGADTQYF.

This clonotype has a count of ten or more. The chain employs TRBV7-8 and TRBJ2-1; no definite D call. Gene TRBJ2-7 matches the end of the DNA better, so the J call may be wrong. Germline V gene data show CDR1 as SGHVS and CDR2 as FQNEAQ. The CDR3 length is 13 residues. This CDR3 reads CASSLALGYEQYV. CDR3 DNA sequence: TGTGCCAGCAGCTTAGCCCTAGGTTACGAGCAGTACGTC.